The entry below gives a single TCR beta chain sequence along with its context. Clones were read by immunoSEQ multiplex PCR, and TCRdb kept only the in-frame ones, dropping some. The sample lists 40,000 to 60,000 clones, approximately 80% seen once, with about 20% in the top ten. The record originates from a study of T cell responses to AZD1222 COVID-19 vaccine. Germline V gene data show CDR1 as SGDLS and CDR2 as YYNGEE. V lost 4 bases to trimming and J lost 1 base; unmatched junction nucleotides: 6. The CDR3 has 15 amino acids. This receptor was taken from an adult in good health. Source: peripheral blood, taken on day 0 of MenACWY control vaccination. This sequence joins TRBV9 and TRBJ2-7; 9 bases fit TRBD1. CDR3 nucleotides: TGTGCCAGCAGCTCCACCGACAGGGGGTCCTACGAGCAGTACTTC. Amino acid sequence: CASSSTDRGSYEQYF.